The rows below give T cell receptor beta chains drawn from one sample of a study of blood T cell repertoires in COVID-19. Sequenced by immunoSEQ multiplex PCR; TCRdb stores in-frame clones only, minus some. Here the sample spans nearly 200,000 clones, around 82% being singletons. Material for sequencing was PBMCs or T cells enriched from blood (not recorded which). These receptors were obtained from a man in his forties who had recovered from COVID-19. The CDR3 runs from the conserved cysteine through the conserved F or W. The D gene is left open where the match is weak. Size is omitted from some rows. Given values are once, few, many or a class for expanded clones.

TGTGCCAGTAGTAGCCCCACCCCCACAAGAAACACTGAAGCTTTCTTT CASSSPTPTRNTEAFF NA TRBV19 NA TRBJ1-1
TGTGCCAGCAGCTTATCCTCTTACGGCTCTGAGGCCGGGGAGCTGTTTTTT CASSLSSYGSEAGELFF NA TRBV7-2 NA TRBJ2-2
TGTGCCAGCAGCCAATTCAGCACCGGGGAGCTGTTTTTT CASSQFSTGELFF few TRBV3-1/TRBV3-2 NA TRBJ2-2
TGTGCCAGCAGCAGGGGGGGACAGGGGAATGAAAAACTGTTTTTT CASSRGGQGNEKLFF few TRBV9 TRBD1 TRBJ1-4
TGCGCCAGCAGTGGGGGCCGCTACGAGCAGTACTTC CASSGGRYEQYF NA TRBV10-2 NA TRBJ2-7
TGCGCCAGCAGCCGGACCGGACAGGGGGGTAACTATGGCTACACCTTC CASSRTGQGGNYGYTF NA TRBV4-1 TRBD1 TRBJ1-2
TGTGCCAGCAGGCCCGACAGGGCCCGCAATTCACCCCTCCACTTT CASRPDRARNSPLHF NA TRBV7-8 TRBD1 TRBJ1-6
TGTGCCAGCAGCTCTGCAGAAAGGACTTATAATTCACCCCTCCACTTT CASSSAERTYNSPLHF NA TRBV11-2 NA TRBJ1-6
TGTGCCAGCAGCCTCCAGGGGGCGCGTACCGGGGAGCTGTTTTTT CASSLQGARTGELFF NA TRBV7-2 TRBD1 TRBJ2-2
TGTGCCAGCAGTCACCAATTCGAGACGAGGGAAGGGCATTTT CASSHQFETREGHF NA TRBV6-5 NA TRBJ1-5
TGCGCCAGCAGCTTGGGACTAGCGGGGGAAAACCTCCAAGAGACCCAGTACTTC CASSLGLAGENLQETQYF NA TRBV5-1 TRBD2 TRBJ2-5